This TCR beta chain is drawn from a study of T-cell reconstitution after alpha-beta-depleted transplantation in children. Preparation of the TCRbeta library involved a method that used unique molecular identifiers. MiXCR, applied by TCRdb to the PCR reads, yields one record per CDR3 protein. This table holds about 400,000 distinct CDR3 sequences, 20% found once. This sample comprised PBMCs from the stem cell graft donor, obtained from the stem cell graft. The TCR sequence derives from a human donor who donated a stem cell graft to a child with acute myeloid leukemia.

The CDR3 loop reads CASSSGLAGFYEQYF. The CDR3 bases are TGCGCCAGCAGCTCGGGACTAGCGGGCTTCTACGAGCAGTACTTC. The gene calls are TRBV5-1 and TRBJ2-7, with TRBD2 matching 12 bases. V shed 3 bases and J 3 bases; nucleotides not matched to a gene: 4. The V gene's germline CDR1 is SGHRS and CDR2 YFSETQ. This CDR3 has 15 residues.